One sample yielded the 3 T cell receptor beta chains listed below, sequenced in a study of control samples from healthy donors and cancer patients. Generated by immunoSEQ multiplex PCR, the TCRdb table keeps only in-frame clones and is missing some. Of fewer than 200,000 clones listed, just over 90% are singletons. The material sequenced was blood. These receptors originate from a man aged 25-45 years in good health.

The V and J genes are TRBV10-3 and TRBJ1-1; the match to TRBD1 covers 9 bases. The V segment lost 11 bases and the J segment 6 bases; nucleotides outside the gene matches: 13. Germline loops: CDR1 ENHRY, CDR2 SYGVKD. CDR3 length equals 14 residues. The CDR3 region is CAARPRQGESEAFF. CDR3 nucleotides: TGTGCCGCCCGACCGCGACAGGGGGAATCTGAAGCTTTCTTT.

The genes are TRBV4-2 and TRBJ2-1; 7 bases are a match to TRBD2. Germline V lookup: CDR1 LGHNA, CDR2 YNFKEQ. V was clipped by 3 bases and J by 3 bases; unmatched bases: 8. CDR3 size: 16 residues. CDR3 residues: CASSQGTSADYNEQFF. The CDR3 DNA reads TGTGCCAGCAGCCAGGGTACTAGCGCAGACTACAATGAGCAGTTCTTC.

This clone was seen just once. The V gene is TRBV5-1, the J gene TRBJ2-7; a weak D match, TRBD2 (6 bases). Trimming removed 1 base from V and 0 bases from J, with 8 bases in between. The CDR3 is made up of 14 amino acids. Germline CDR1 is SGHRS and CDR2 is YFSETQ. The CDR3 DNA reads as TGCGCCAGCAGCTTGCCGACTAGCTCCTACGAGCAGTACTTC. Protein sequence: CASSLPTSSYEQYF.